What follows are 3 T cell receptor beta chains derived from one specimen sequenced in a study of T cells expressing NK-cell markers. TCRdb reprocessed the 5' RACE reads and stores each CDR3 protein as one record, lacking DNA. The repertoire shows about 540,000 distinct CDR3 sequences; the top ten hold 3% to 4.5%. The sequenced sample was blood T cells: a sorted CD56 or NKG2C T cell subset, CD4+ or CD8+ T cells, or bulk PBMC T cells (not recorded which). The source of these receptors is a man younger than 35 in good health.

The J gene is TRBJ2-2, the V gene TRBV5-1; lacking DNA, the TRBD2 call made by TCRdb goes unchecked. The germline V gene has CDR1 SGHRS and CDR2 YFSETQ. CDR3 size: 15 residues. CDR3 amino acids: CASSPGLAGPGELFF.

The chain employs TRBV3-1 and TRBJ1-6; TCRdb's D call of TRBD1 is untestable without DNA. CDR3 length: 13 residues. The germline CDR1 and CDR2 sequences are LGHDT and YNNKEL (reference sequence). Here the CDR3 reads CASTDGGKGPLHF.

V gene TRBV20-1 combines with J gene TRBJ2-2; the D call from TCRdb, TRBD1, cannot be confirmed without DNA. The CDR3 spans 14 residues. Germline CDR1 reads DFQATT; CDR2 reads SNEGSKA (reference sequence). The CDR3 region is CSANDRGPSGELFF.